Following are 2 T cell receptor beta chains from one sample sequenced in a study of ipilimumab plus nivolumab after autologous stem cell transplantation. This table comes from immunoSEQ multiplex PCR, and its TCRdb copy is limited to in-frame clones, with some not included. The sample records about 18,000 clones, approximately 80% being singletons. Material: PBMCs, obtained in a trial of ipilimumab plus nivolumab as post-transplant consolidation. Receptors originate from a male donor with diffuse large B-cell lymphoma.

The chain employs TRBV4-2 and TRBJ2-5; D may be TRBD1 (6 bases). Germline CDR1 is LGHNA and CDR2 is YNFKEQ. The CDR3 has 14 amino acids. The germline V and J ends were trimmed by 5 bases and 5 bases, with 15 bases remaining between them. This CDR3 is CASSFPGTTETQYF. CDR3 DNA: TGTGCCAGCAGCTTCCCCGGGACAACGGAGACCCAGTACTTC.

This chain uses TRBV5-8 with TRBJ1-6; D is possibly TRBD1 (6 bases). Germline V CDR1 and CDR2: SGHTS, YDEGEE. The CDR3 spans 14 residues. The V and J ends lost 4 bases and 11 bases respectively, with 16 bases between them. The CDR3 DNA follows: TGTGCCAGCAGCCTCGCGCGGGGGCTTGCACCCCTCCACTTT. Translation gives CASSLARGLAPLHF.